This T cell receptor (beta chain) originates from a study of T cells in Graves' hyperthyroidism and ophthalmopathy. CDR3 length: 14 residues. V lost 3 bases to trimming and J lost 4 bases; unmatched junction nucleotides: 3. Regions amplified from RNA transcripts were the TCR beta CDR3 regions. The study used the HTBI primer set for a first-round RT-PCR of the TCR CDR3. A single record per CDR3 protein comes from TCRdb applying MiXCR to the multiplex PCR reads. The sample gives roughly 400,000 distinct CDR3 sequences, over 13% of which show up once; 25% to 30% is in the top ten. This clonotype was seen repeatedly, ten times or more.

This receptor was identified in a man in his fifties or sixties with Graves' ophthalmopathy. The sequenced sample consisted of blood. J is TRBJ2-7 and V is TRBV12-3 or TRBV12-4, with 10 bases fitting TRBD1. The CDR3 DNA sequence: TGTGCCAGCAGTTTTAGGGGACAGGGGTACGAGCAGTACTTC. It specifies CASSFRGQGYEQYF.